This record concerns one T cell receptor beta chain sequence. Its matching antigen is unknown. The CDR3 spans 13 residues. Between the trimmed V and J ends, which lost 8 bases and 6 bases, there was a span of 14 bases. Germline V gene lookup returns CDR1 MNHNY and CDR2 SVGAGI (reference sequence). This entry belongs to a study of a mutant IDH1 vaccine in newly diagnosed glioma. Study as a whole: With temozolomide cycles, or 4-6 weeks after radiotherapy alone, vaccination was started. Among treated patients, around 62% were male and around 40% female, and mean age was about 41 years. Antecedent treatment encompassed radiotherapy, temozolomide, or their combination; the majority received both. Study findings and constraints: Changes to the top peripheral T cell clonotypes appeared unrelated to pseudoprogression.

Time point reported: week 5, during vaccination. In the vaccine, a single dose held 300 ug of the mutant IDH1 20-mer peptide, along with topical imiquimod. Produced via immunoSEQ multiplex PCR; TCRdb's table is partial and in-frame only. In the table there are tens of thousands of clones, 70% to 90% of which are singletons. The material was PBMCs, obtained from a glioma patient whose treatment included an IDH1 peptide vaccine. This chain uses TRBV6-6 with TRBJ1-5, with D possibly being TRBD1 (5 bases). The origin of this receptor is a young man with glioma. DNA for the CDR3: TGTGCCAGCGGGCGGGGGGGAAGTCAGCCCCAGCATTTT. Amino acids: CASGRGGSQPQHF.